In this sample, the clone carrying this T cell receptor (beta chain) turned up a few times. Its antigen is still unknown. This CDR3 is 16 amino acids long. After removal of 3 bases from V and 3 bases from J, the junction contained 8 bases not matched to a gene. CDR1 and CDR2 (germline): SNHLY, FYNNEI. The primer mix had 60 Vbeta and 13 Jbeta primers. Using immunoSEQ multiplex PCR, the repertoire was profiled, and TCRdb retains in-frame clones only, with some absent. The sample includes roughly 150,000 clones, just under 80% seen only once; the top ten take around 7%. This specimen comes from a study of cytomegalovirus exposure and HLA in healthy donors. Whole-study context: Roughly 180 million T cells yielded roughly 120 million unique TCR beta sequences, as an earlier analysis found.

Donors in the study were healthy people who gave bone marrow. The study, taken as a whole, reports: Previously analyzed data showed that most TCR beta V segments were productive at a frequency of about 87% or about 30%.

The clonotype was recovered from a middle-aged woman in good health and CMV-seropositive. Sequenced: PBMCs. The J gene is TRBJ1-5, the V gene TRBV2; 7 bases fit TRBD1. This CDR3 is CASSDGQVLDNQPQHF. CDR3 sequence (DNA): TGTGCCAGCAGTGACGGACAGGTTTTGGACAATCAGCCCCAGCATTTT. Supplemented by reference TRBV2 and TRBJ1-5, the full variable domain reads EPEVTQTPSHQVTQMGQEVILRCVPISNHLYFYWYRQILGQKVEFLVSFYNNEISEKSEIFDDQFSVERPDGSNFTLKIRSTKLEDSAMYFCASSDGQVLDNQPQHFGDGTRLSIL.